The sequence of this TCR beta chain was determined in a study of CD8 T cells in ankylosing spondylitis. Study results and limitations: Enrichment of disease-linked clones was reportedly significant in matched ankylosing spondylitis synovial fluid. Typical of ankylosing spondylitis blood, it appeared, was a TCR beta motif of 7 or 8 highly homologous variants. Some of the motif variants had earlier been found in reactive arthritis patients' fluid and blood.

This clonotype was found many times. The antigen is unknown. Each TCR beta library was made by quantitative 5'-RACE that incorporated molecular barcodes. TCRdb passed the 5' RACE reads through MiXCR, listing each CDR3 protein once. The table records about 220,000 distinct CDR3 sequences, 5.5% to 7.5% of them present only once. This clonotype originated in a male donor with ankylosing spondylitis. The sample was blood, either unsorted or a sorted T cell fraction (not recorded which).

The CDR3 sequence is CASSFEPVPPRTEAFF. The CDR3 bases are TGCGCCAGCAGCTTTGAGCCGGTCCCCCCCCGGACTGAAGCTTTCTTT. V gene TRBV5-1 combines with J gene TRBJ1-1, with D uncertain. V dropped 2 bases and J dropped 5 bases, with 19 bases sitting between them. The germline V gene encodes CDR1 SGHRS and CDR2 YFSETQ. The CDR3 length is 16 residues.